This TCR beta chain was identified during a study of immune evolution from preneoplasia to lung adenocarcinoma. Background on the study: HLA loss of heterozygosity: around 6.5% AIS, under 19% MIA, more than 25% ADC, none AAH.

Patients had resection in Japan or China between the mid-2010s and the late 2010s. Premalignant or tumor cells were enriched by macro-dissection after pathologic assessment. The repertoire was sequenced with immunoSEQ multiplex PCR; TCRdb's copy has only in-frame clones and lacks some. Of 9,200 or so clones in the sample, roughly 76% were seen once. Losses at the gene ends were 4 bases for V and 0 bases for J; bases not matched to a gene: 9. This CDR3 spans 18 amino acids. Per the germline V gene, CDR1 is WNHNN and CDR2 is SYGVQD (reference sequence). The chain couples TRBV10-1 to TRBJ2-3, with 11 bases identical to TRBD2. The sequence was obtained from a donor of 70 years or more with lung adenocarcinoma. Material for sequencing was FFPE minimally invasive lung adenocarcinoma tissue. Here the CDR3 DNA reads TGCGCCAGCAGTGGATTTACGGGACTAGCGGCTAGCACAGATACGCAGTATTTT. Protein: CASSGFTGLAASTDTQYF.